A selection of T cell receptor beta chains follows, all from one sample in a study of T cell responses to AZD1222 COVID-19 vaccine. The assay was immunoSEQ multiplex PCR, and TCRdb's table has in-frame clones only and misses some. This sample has some 120,000 clones, with just over 85% found just once. Material: peripheral blood, obtained on day 0 of AZD1222 vaccination. The receptors here all came from an adult in good health. Both conserved end residues are part of each CDR3. A D gene is named only where the DNA matches it firmly. A row's size may be missing; if present it is once, few, many or a size class.

cdr3_aa: CASSPEGTAFNEQFF
cdr3_nt: TGTGCCAGCAGCCCAGAGGGGACAGCGTTCAATGAGCAGTTCTTC
clone_size: few
j_call: TRBJ2-1
v_call: TRBV7-2
d_call: TRBD1

cdr3_aa: CAIRSSAGELFF
cdr3_nt: TGTGCCATCAGGAGTTCTGCCGGGGAGCTGTTTTTT
clone_size: NA
j_call: TRBJ2-2
v_call: TRBV10-3
d_call: NA

cdr3_aa: CASTGQHNSPLHF
cdr3_nt: TGTGCCAGCACCGGACAGCATAATTCACCCCTCCACTTT
clone_size: once
j_call: TRBJ1-6
v_call: TRBV6-6
d_call: NA

cdr3_aa: CASRIQGPQHF
cdr3_nt: TGTGCCAGCAGGATCCAGGGGCCCCAGCATTTT
clone_size: NA
j_call: TRBJ1-5
v_call: TRBV28
d_call: NA

cdr3_aa: CASSEVVQPQHF
cdr3_nt: TGTGCCAGCAGTGAAGTAGTTCAGCCCCAGCATTTT
clone_size: NA
j_call: TRBJ1-5
v_call: TRBV2
d_call: NA

cdr3_aa: CASRGLQSYEQYF
cdr3_nt: TGTGCCAGCAGGGGGCTCCAATCCTACGAGCAGTACTTC
clone_size: once
j_call: TRBJ2-7
v_call: TRBV7-6
d_call: NA

cdr3_aa: CATQGAGNTIYF
cdr3_nt: TGTGCTACCCAGGGGGCTGGAAACACCATATATTTT
clone_size: NA
j_call: TRBJ1-3
v_call: TRBV12-5
d_call: TRBD1

cdr3_aa: CASSFKGAQGGNTIYF
cdr3_nt: TGCGCCAGCAGCTTCAAGGGGGCGCAGGGCGGAAACACCATATATTTT
clone_size: NA
j_call: TRBJ1-3
v_call: TRBV5-1
d_call: TRBD1

cdr3_aa: CASSQEEVAVLYF
cdr3_nt: TGTGCCAGCAGCCAAGAAGAAGTTGCTGTTTTATATTTT
clone_size: NA
j_call: TRBJ1-3
v_call: TRBV3-1/TRBV3-2
d_call: NA

cdr3_aa: CASSVGYRGLDYGYTF
cdr3_nt: TGTGCCAGCAGCGTAGGCTACAGGGGACTCGACTATGGCTACACCTTC
clone_size: NA
j_call: TRBJ1-2
v_call: TRBV9
d_call: TRBD1

cdr3_aa: CASSRGSGGFQETQYF
cdr3_nt: TGTGCCAGCAGCCGGGGTAGCGGGGGGTTTCAAGAGACCCAGTACTTC
clone_size: once
j_call: TRBJ2-5
v_call: TRBV25-1
d_call: TRBD2

cdr3_aa: CAISELQEETQYF
cdr3_nt: TGTGCCATCAGTGAGTTGCAGGAAGAGACCCAGTACTTC
clone_size: NA
j_call: TRBJ2-5
v_call: TRBV10-3
d_call: NA

cdr3_aa: CASDSGTAGNQPQHF
cdr3_nt: TGTGCCAGCGACTCTGGGACAGCCGGCAATCAGCCCCAGCATTTT
clone_size: NA
j_call: TRBJ1-5
v_call: TRBV2
d_call: TRBD1

cdr3_aa: CSVQRREGTEAFF
cdr3_nt: TGCAGCGTCCAACGACGGGAGGGCACTGAAGCTTTCTTT
clone_size: NA
j_call: TRBJ1-1
v_call: TRBV29-1
d_call: NA

cdr3_aa: CASSPPGAGANVLTF
cdr3_nt: TGTGCCAGCAGCCCGCCGGGGGCTGGGGCCAACGTCCTGACTTTC
clone_size: NA
j_call: TRBJ2-6
v_call: TRBV5-4
d_call: NA

cdr3_aa: CSAQRQGAGGYTF
cdr3_nt: TGCAGCGCCCAAAGACAGGGGGCGGGTGGCTACACCTTC
clone_size: NA
j_call: TRBJ1-2
v_call: TRBV29-1
d_call: TRBD1

cdr3_aa: CASAGGRNEQFF
cdr3_nt: TGTGCCTCCGCGGGAGGGCGCAATGAGCAGTTCTTC
clone_size: NA
j_call: TRBJ2-1
v_call: TRBV6-5
d_call: TRBD2

cdr3_aa: CASTPFRDRGFEQYF
cdr3_nt: TGTGCCAGCACCCCTTTCCGGGACAGGGGCTTCGAGCAGTACTTC
clone_size: NA
j_call: TRBJ2-7
v_call: TRBV6-5
d_call: TRBD1

cdr3_aa: CASSIRDTQYF
cdr3_nt: TGTGCCAGTAGTATAAGAGATACGCAGTATTTT
clone_size: NA
j_call: TRBJ2-3
v_call: TRBV19
d_call: NA

cdr3_aa: CASSIGDSNNQPQHF
cdr3_nt: TGTGCCAGTAGTATAGGCGACAGCAACAATCAGCCCCAGCATTTT
clone_size: NA
j_call: TRBJ1-5
v_call: TRBV19
d_call: NA

cdr3_aa: CASSRDRGEKLFF
cdr3_nt: TGTGCCAGCAGCCGCGACCGAGGGGAAAAACTGTTTTTT
clone_size: NA
j_call: TRBJ1-4
v_call: TRBV9
d_call: NA

cdr3_aa: CATHIILFGRQNYGYTF
cdr3_nt: TGTGCCACCCATATTATCCTATTCGGGAGGCAGAACTATGGCTACACCTTC
clone_size: NA
j_call: TRBJ1-2
v_call: TRBV28
d_call: NA

cdr3_aa: CASSLGVSYGYTF
cdr3_nt: TGTGCCAGCAGCTTGGGGGTTAGCTATGGCTACACCTTC
clone_size: NA
j_call: TRBJ1-2
v_call: TRBV5-4
d_call: NA

cdr3_aa: CASSKGSSSTDTQYF
cdr3_nt: TGTGCCAGCAGCAAAGGTAGCAGTAGCACAGATACGCAGTATTTT
clone_size: NA
j_call: TRBJ2-3
v_call: TRBV21-1
d_call: NA

cdr3_aa: CASSKYDRALWDSYEQYF
cdr3_nt: TGTGCCAGCAGCAAGTACGACAGGGCGTTATGGGACTCCTACGAGCAGTACTTC
clone_size: NA
j_call: TRBJ2-7
v_call: TRBV21-1
d_call: NA

cdr3_aa: CASSPVFLGDTQYF
cdr3_nt: TGTGCCAGCTCACCGGTGTTCCTTGGGGATACGCAGTATTTT
clone_size: NA
j_call: TRBJ2-3
v_call: TRBV18
d_call: NA

cdr3_aa: CASSLVPGGLGNQPQHF
cdr3_nt: TGTGCCAGCAGCTTGGTGCCCGGGGGGCTAGGCAATCAGCCCCAGCATTTT
clone_size: NA
j_call: TRBJ1-5
v_call: TRBV7-2
d_call: NA

cdr3_aa: CTSSQEAGADTQYF
cdr3_nt: TGCACCAGCAGCCAAGAGGCGGGGGCAGATACGCAGTATTTT
clone_size: NA
j_call: TRBJ2-3
v_call: TRBV1
d_call: NA

cdr3_aa: CASSPRGGYEQYF
cdr3_nt: TGTGCCAGCAGCCCAAGGGGGGGCTACGAGCAGTACTTC
clone_size: NA
j_call: TRBJ2-7
v_call: TRBV7-2
d_call: NA

cdr3_aa: CASSLLPPEGWDTEAFF
cdr3_nt: TGTGCCAGCAGCTTATTGCCGCCTGAGGGGTGGGACACTGAAGCTTTCTTT
clone_size: NA
j_call: TRBJ1-1
v_call: TRBV7-6
d_call: NA

cdr3_aa: CASSLDLAGGRRETQYF
cdr3_nt: TGTGCCAGCAGCTTAGATCTAGCGGGAGGTAGAAGGGAGACCCAGTACTTC
clone_size: NA
j_call: TRBJ2-5
v_call: TRBV7-2
d_call: TRBD2

cdr3_aa: CASSQGGTGSFTYGYTF
cdr3_nt: TGTGCCAGCAGCCAAGGGGGGACAGGGAGTTTTACCTATGGCTACACCTTC
clone_size: NA
j_call: TRBJ1-2
v_call: TRBV14
d_call: TRBD1

cdr3_aa: CASDSDGNTEAFF
cdr3_nt: TGTGCTAGTGACTCGGACGGGAACACTGAAGCTTTCTTT
clone_size: NA
j_call: TRBJ1-1
v_call: TRBV12-5
d_call: NA

cdr3_aa: CASSYSWDSKETQYF
cdr3_nt: TGTGCCAGCAGTTACTCTTGGGACAGTAAAGAGACCCAGTACTTC
clone_size: NA
j_call: TRBJ2-5
v_call: TRBV6-5
d_call: TRBD1

cdr3_aa: CASSLVSDRGYEQYF
cdr3_nt: TGTGCCAGCAGCTTAGTATCGGACAGGGGCTACGAGCAGTACTTC
clone_size: NA
j_call: TRBJ2-7
v_call: TRBV11-2
d_call: TRBD1

cdr3_aa: CAISVTGVSNEQFF
cdr3_nt: TGTGCCATCAGTGTAACGGGAGTGAGTAATGAGCAGTTCTTC
clone_size: NA
j_call: TRBJ2-1
v_call: TRBV10-3
d_call: NA

cdr3_aa: CAWSTTGTEAFF
cdr3_nt: TGTGCCTGGAGTACGACAGGAACTGAAGCTTTCTTT
clone_size: NA
j_call: TRBJ1-1
v_call: TRBV30
d_call: NA

cdr3_aa: CASSRTSGRAGELFF
cdr3_nt: TGTGCCAGCAGCCGGACTAGCGGGAGGGCCGGGGAGCTGTTTTTT
clone_size: NA
j_call: TRBJ2-2
v_call: TRBV25-1
d_call: TRBD2

cdr3_aa: CASSRAGSEFVVADTQYF
cdr3_nt: TGTGCCAGCTCTCGGGCAGGCAGTGAGTTTGTGGTGGCAGATACGCAGTATTTT
clone_size: NA
j_call: TRBJ2-3
v_call: TRBV2
d_call: NA

cdr3_aa: CASSLVGTGIGYGYTF
cdr3_nt: TGTGCCAGCAGCTTAGTCGGCACAGGGATTGGCTATGGCTACACCTTC
clone_size: NA
j_call: TRBJ1-2
v_call: TRBV13
d_call: NA

cdr3_aa: CASSRTDYYEQYF
cdr3_nt: TGTGCCAGCTCGCGGACAGATTACTACGAGCAGTACTTC
clone_size: NA
j_call: TRBJ2-7
v_call: TRBV9
d_call: NA

cdr3_aa: CASSPLGGTGATNEKLFF
cdr3_nt: TGTGCCAGCAGCCCCCTTGGGGGGACAGGGGCAACTAATGAAAAACTGTTTTTT
clone_size: NA
j_call: TRBJ1-4
v_call: TRBV7-6
d_call: TRBD1

cdr3_aa: CASSSGISGASGNTIYF
cdr3_nt: TGTGCCAGCAGCTCCGGGATCTCCGGGGCCTCTGGAAACACCATATATTTT
clone_size: NA
j_call: TRBJ1-3
v_call: TRBV5-6
d_call: NA

cdr3_aa: CASSEGWGGASYEQYF
cdr3_nt: TGTGCCAGCAGCGAGGGGTGGGGTGGGGCCTCATACGAGCAGTACTTC
clone_size: NA
j_call: TRBJ2-7
v_call: TRBV7-2
d_call: NA

cdr3_aa: CASAGYRDDEKLFF
cdr3_nt: TGTGCCAGCGCGGGGTACAGGGACGACGAAAAACTGTTTTTT
clone_size: once
j_call: TRBJ1-4
v_call: TRBV27
d_call: NA

cdr3_aa: CASRNRGTTNEKLFF
cdr3_nt: TGTGCCAGTAGGAATAGGGGAACAACTAATGAAAAACTGTTTTTT
clone_size: NA
j_call: TRBJ1-4
v_call: TRBV19
d_call: NA

cdr3_aa: CASSYSLAGSYEQYF
cdr3_nt: TGTGCCAGCAGTTACTCGCTAGCGGGGTCCTACGAGCAGTACTTC
clone_size: NA
j_call: TRBJ2-7
v_call: TRBV6-5
d_call: TRBD2

cdr3_aa: CASSPGIGSTGELFF
cdr3_nt: TGTGCCAGCTCACCGGGGATCGGGAGCACCGGGGAGCTGTTTTTT
clone_size: NA
j_call: TRBJ2-2
v_call: TRBV18
d_call: NA